This TCR beta chain came from a study of naive and memory T cell subsets. Broader study findings: Naive repertoires, especially CD8, held a few larger clonotypes, possibly memory cells re-expressing CD45RA.

Both TRBC1 and TRBC2 were covered by a beta constant-region primer of two equimolar oligonucleotides. Four rounds of PCR amplified the ligated cDNA using nested alpha and beta constant-region primers plus SP2. TCRdb ran MiXCR on the UMI-ligation and nested PCR reads and lists one entry per CDR3 protein. The table shows about 150,000 distinct CDR3 sequences, with over 20% occurring only once. Trimming cost V 5 bases and J 7 bases, with 12 bases left between them. This CDR3 is built from 13 residues. As concerns this clonotype: Its target is not known.

Sequences were obtained from naive CD4+ T cells from blood. This chain connects TRBV12-3 or TRBV12-4 to TRBJ1-5; D ambiguous. The sequence derives from a human donor in good health. The CDR3 sequence: CASSPRERQPQHF. CDR3 coding DNA: TGTGCCAGCAGTCCACGGGAAAGACAGCCCCAGCATTTT.